A selection of T cell receptor beta chains follows, all from one sample in a study of T cells in Graves' hyperthyroidism and ophthalmopathy. TCRdb fed the multiplex PCR reads into MiXCR, producing one record per CDR3 protein. The sample has 500,000 to 600,000 distinct CDR3 sequences; 46% are singletons. Sequenced material: peripheral blood or thyroid tissue (not recorded which). The receptors stem from an adult woman with Graves' disease, either hyperthyroidism or ophthalmopathy (not recorded which). Each CDR3 is given with its conserved first and last residue. D genes are given only for firm matches. Some rows mark clone size as missing; the rest say once, few, many or name a class of expanded clone.

J,size,V,D,DNA,CDR3
TRBJ1-3,many,TRBV7-2,NA,TGTGCCAGCAGCTTAACAGCGGCTTCGTTGAACACCATATATTTT,CASSLTAASLNTIYF
TRBJ1-2,many,TRBV12-3/TRBV12-4,NA,TGTGCCAGCAGTCGAAGACATACCGGCTACACCTTC,CASSRRHTGYTF
TRBJ1-2,NA,TRBV6-1,NA,TGTGCCAACAGTTCTTATGGCTACACCTTC,CANSSYGYTF
TRBJ2-5,once,TRBV10-3,TRBD2,TGTGCCAACCCGGGACTAGCAGGAACCTTCCTCGGACACCAAGAGACCCAGTACTTC,CANPGLAGTFLGHQETQYF
TRBJ2-5,once,TRBV28,NA,TGTGCCAGCAGCTTTAGAACGGGGATGATGGAGACCCAGTACTTC,CASSFRTGMMETQYF
TRBJ1-5,NA,TRBV19,TRBD1,TGTGCCACGGACAGGGAGAGGGGCAATCAGCCCCAGCATTTT,CATDRERGNQPQHF
TRBJ1-4,NA,TRBV30,NA,TGTGCCTGGAGTCGGGTTGAAAAACTGTTTTTT,CAWSRVEKLFF
TRBJ2-1,NA,TRBV19,NA,TGTGCCAGTAACCTAGGCGGAAGCTCCTACAATGAGCAGTTCTTC,CASNLGGSSYNEQFF
TRBJ1-2,NA,TRBV20-1,NA,TGCAGTGTTCCGGGACAAAGCCCTAGGGGCTATGGCTACACCTTC,CSVPGQSPRGYGYTF
TRBJ1-2,many,TRBV15,NA,TGTGCCACCAGGCAACGAGGTTACTATGGCTACACCTTC,CATRQRGYYGYTF
TRBJ2-5,NA,TRBV7-2,NA,TGTGCCAGCAGCTCAGGGATCCAGGAGACCCAGCACTTC,CASSSGIQETQHF